This passage covers 3 T cell receptor beta chains from one sample sequenced in a study of molecular identifiers for immune sequencing clone quantification. Each CDR3 protein is one row after TCRdb ran MiXCR on the PCR reads. The data contain under 100,000 distinct CDR3 sequences, roughly 25% of them seen just once; the ten biggest clones take up 0.6% to 0.95%. The sample was naive CD8+ T cells from blood, with Jurkat cell RNA spiked in. The sample's subset: FACS-sorted CD8+CD4-CCR7+CD45RA+ naive T cells. Source of these receptors: a human donor in good health. Some libraries in this study had Jurkat cell RNA spiked in.

The chain joins TRBV23-1 to TRBJ1-4, with unresolved D. TRBV23-1 has ORF status, its function being uncertain. The V and J ends lost 0 bases and 14 bases respectively, with 13 bases between them. The CDR3 sequence is 13 residues long. The DNA of the CDR3 is TGCGCCAGCAGTCAATCAGTACAGACCGATCTGTTTTTT. Its protein is CASSQSVQTDLFF.

Points on this clonotype: This may stem from a read error, because a much larger clone lies one nucleotide away. This chain uses TRBV5-3 with TRBJ2-3; 7 nucleotides agree with TRBD2. TRBV5-3 is sorted into the ORF group, with uncertain function. The CDR3 spans 16 residues. In DNA, the CDR3 is TGTGCCAGCAGCTTTTGGGCCGGAGCGGGGAAGGATACGCAGTATTTT. It is translated as CASSFWAGAGKDTQYF.

As regards this clonotype: This may come from a read error, since a much larger clone is one base off. The chain uses TRBV6-6 and TRBJ2-1; D may match TRBD1 or TRBD2 (5 bases each). V lost 2 bases, J lost 5 bases, and 22 bases lay in between. CDR1 is MNHNY and CDR2 is SVGAGI in the germline V gene (reference sequence). This CDR3 comprises 18 residues. Here the CDR3 reads CASSYLPRLESGHNEQFF. CDR3 sequence (DNA): TGTGCCAGCAGTTACCTCCCCAGACTGGAGTCGGGGCACAATGAGCAGTTCTTC.